This entry lists 18 T cell receptor beta chains sequenced from one sample in a study of T cell clonality in common variable immunodeficiency. Findings of the study overall: Reportedly, TCR beta sequences from common variable immunodeficiency showed fewer deletions and N-nucleotide insertions.

No cognate antigen is known for these TCRs. Some clones are missing from TCRdb's copy, which holds only in-frame ones; the method was immunoSEQ multiplex PCR. Sampling found some 28,000 clones, none seen once. Sequencing was performed on peripheral blood mononuclear cells. All receptors derive from a human donor with common variable immunodeficiency.

The CDR3 bases that were read are TGTGCCAGCAGCTCCGGACAGGGTTACTACAATGAG. This codes for CASSSGQGYYNE. From start to end, the CDR3 is CASSSGQGYYNEQFF. This chain uses TRBV7-2 with TRBJ2-1; 8 nucleotides align to TRBD1. The read halts 3 residues ahead of the CDR3 end, with the missing end drawn from the germline J gene. V shed 4 bases and J 3 bases; nucleotides not matched to a gene: 5. The length of the CDR3 is 15 residues. Germline lookup yields CDR1 SGHTA and CDR2 FQGNSA.

This clone was observed a handful of times. The read ends 3 residues early relative to the CDR3; the germline J gene fills the gap. This chain joins TRBV7-2 and TRBJ2-2; TRBD1 aligns across 7 bases. The CDR3 has 14 amino acids. V shed 6 bases and J 2 bases; nucleotides not matched to a gene: 3. The germline gives CDR1 SGHTA, CDR2 FQGNSA. CDR3 loop: CASRWTGNTGELFF. Incomplete CDR3 DNA: TGTGCCAGCAGGTGGACAGGCAACACCGGGGAG.

This clone was recorded a few times. The CDR3 is cut off 3 residues early in the read; its end comes from the germline J gene. The J gene is TRBJ1-2, the V gene TRBV2; D remains ambiguous. Germline CDR1 is SNHLY and CDR2 is FYNNEI. The CDR3 covers 12 residues. The covered CDR3 bases are TGTGCCAGCAGTGCGAGCCCTAGCGGC. Its protein product is CASSASPSG. The CDR3 reads in full as CASSASPSGYTF. Based on the CDR3 plus reference TRBV2 and TRBJ1-2, the full variable domain is EPEVTQTPSHQVTQMGQEVILRCVPISNHLYFYWYRQILGQKVEFLVSFYNNEISEKSEIFDDQFSVERPDGSNFTLKIRSTKLEDSAMYFCASSASPSGYTFGSGTRLTVV.

With regard to this clone: From the germline J gene comes the end of the CDR3, since the read stops 3 residues before it. The genes are TRBV19 and TRBJ1-3; tentative D call: TRBD1 (5 bases). The CDR3 loop spans 17 amino acids. The V and J ends lost 3 bases and 0 bases respectively, with 15 bases between them. Germline assignment: CDR1 LNHDA and CDR2 SQIVND (reference sequence). This CDR3 reads CASSMGRGGYSGNTIYF. CDR3 bases read: TGTGCCAGTAGTATGGGGAGGGGCGGCTACTCTGGAAACACC.

This clone was detected many times. The DNA ends 3 residues before the CDR3 does, and the rest of the CDR3 is filled in from the germline J gene. The genes are TRBV5-6 and TRBJ1-1; D not resolved. CDR3 length: 14 residues. V lost 0 bases, J lost 0 bases, and 6 bases lay in between. The V gene's germline CDR1 is SGHDT and CDR2 YYEEEE. Partial CDR3 DNA: TGTGCCAGCAGCTTGGACAGTCTGAACACTGAA. Its translation is CASSLDSLNTE. The entire CDR3 sequence reads CASSLDSLNTEAFF. The complete variable domain, with remaining parts taken from reference TRBV5-6 and TRBJ1-1, reads DAGVTQSPTHLIKTRGQQVTLRCSPKSGHDTVSWYQQALGQGPQFIFQYYEEEERQRGNFPDRFSGHQFPNYSSELNVNALLLGDSALYLCASSLDSLNTEAFFGQGTRLTVV.

Of note for this clone: The CDR3 end falls 3 residues outside the read, so it is completed with the germline J gene. The rearrangement links TRBV7-2 to TRBJ1-5; 7 bases fit TRBD1. The CDR3 runs to 14 residues. The junction had 3 bases not matched to a gene; V was cut back by 2 bases and J by 5 bases. Germline-derived CDR1 and CDR2 are SGHTA and FQGNSA. The DNA read from the CDR3 is TGTGCCAGCAGCTTAACAGGGGTGCATCAGCCC. This gives the protein CASSLTGVHQP. From start to end, the CDR3 is CASSLTGVHQPQHF.

With respect to this clone: With the read ending 3 residues before the CDR3 end, the germline J gene is used to fill in that end. V usage is TRBV5-1 and J usage is TRBJ2-5; 8 nucleotides match TRBD1. Germline trimming cut 3 bases from V and 3 bases from J; bases unmatched to any gene: 1. Looked up from germline, CDR1 is SGHRS and CDR2 is YFSETQ. This CDR3 has 13 residues. CDR3 amino acids: CASSYRGEETQYF. Partial CDR3 DNA: TGCGCCAGCAGCTACAGGGGGGAAGAGACC. The full variable domain, its missing parts supplied by reference TRBV5-1 and TRBJ2-5, is KAGVTQTPRYLIKTRGQQVTLSCSPISGHRSVSWYQQTPGQGLQFLFEYFSETQRNKGNFPGRFSGRQFSNSRSEMNVSTLELGDSALYLCASSYRGEETQYFGPGTRLLVL.

This clone was found a few times. The read terminates 3 residues ahead of where the CDR3 ends, so the germline J gene completes it. V and J are TRBV18 and TRBJ2-7, with D maybe TRBD2 (6 bases). Germline CDR1 and CDR2: KGHSH and LQKENI. Trimming stripped 6 bases from V and 4 bases from J, with 19 bases between. The CDR3 runs 15 residues. CDR3 amino acids: CASSVWGEPNYEQYF. The sequenced part of the CDR3 DNA is TGTGCCAGCTCCGTTTGGGGGGAACCGAATTACGAG.

Regarding this clone: With the read ending 3 residues before the CDR3 end, the germline J gene is used to fill in that end. The gene calls are TRBV5-1 and TRBJ1-2; TRBD1 might be the D (5 bases). Germline V gene lookup returns CDR1 SGHRS and CDR2 YFSETQ. With 0 bases removed from V and 6 bases from J, the gap between germline ends came to 15 bases. The CDR3 length is 15 residues. CDR3 DNA, as far as it was read: TGCGCCAGCAGCTTGGTTAGGCAGGGTCGGGATGGC. It codes for CASSLVRQGRDG. The complete CDR3 reads CASSLVRQGRDGYTF.

In this sample, this clone turned up many times. The CDR3 end falls 3 residues outside the read, so it is completed with the germline J gene. The chain links TRBV2 to TRBJ2-5; 10 positions match TRBD1. Unmatched junction bases numbered 7, after V lost 4 bases and J lost 5 bases. Germline V gives CDR1 SNHLY, CDR2 FYNNEI. This CDR3 has 15 residues. The CDR3 DNA, read in part, is TGTGCCAGCAGTGGGAGCGGACAGGGGGGTGAGACC. Protein: CASSGSGQGGET. The complete CDR3 reads CASSGSGQGGETQYF.

This clone has just a few counts. Read data end 3 residues before the CDR3 end; the end is taken from the germline J gene. V and J are TRBV11-2 and TRBJ2-5; TRBD1 matches 8 bases. The germline V gene has CDR1 SGHAT and CDR2 FQNNGV. This CDR3 region has 15 residues. V shed 1 base, J shed 5 bases, and the junction held 6 bases outside the gene matches. CDR3: CASSLGQGPVETQYF. CDR3 DNA (partial): TGTGCCAGCAGCTTAGGACAGGGGCCAGTTGAGACC. Using reference TRBV11-2 and TRBJ2-5 for the parts outside the CDR3, the full variable domain is EAGVAQSPRYKIIEKRQSVAFWCNPISGHATLYWYQQILGQGPKLLIQFQNNGVVDDSQLPKDRFSAERLKGVDSTLKIQPAKLEDSAVYLCASSLGQGPVETQYFGPGTRLLVL.

A word on this clone: The read terminates 3 residues before the CDR3 end, so the remaining end is supplied by the germline J gene. This chain joins TRBV6-1 and TRBJ1-3, with D maybe TRBD1 (6 bases). V shed 4 bases and J shed 0 bases, with 10 bases lying between them. Germline-derived CDR1 and CDR2 are MNHNS and SASEGT. This CDR3 region has 15 residues. The CDR3 protein is CASSGQVPSGNTIYF. The CDR3 bases that were read are TGTGCCAGCAGTGGACAGGTTCCCTCTGGAAACACC.

This clone was seen at least ten times. The DNA ends 3 residues before the CDR3 does, and the rest of the CDR3 is filled in from the germline J gene. J is TRBJ2-1 and V is TRBV19, with TRBD1 matching over 7 bases. The CDR3 has 15 amino acids. J gave up 6 bases and V 5 bases, and 10 bases lay outside the gene matches. Germline values: CDR1 LNHDA, CDR2 SQIVND (reference sequence). This chain's CDR3 is CASSPSGQPANEQFF. CDR3 DNA (partial): TGTGCCAGTAGTCCGTCGGGACAGCCGGCCAATGAG.

This clone was recorded at least ten times. The CDR3 end lies 3 residues beyond the end of the read and is filled in from the germline J gene. The chain employs TRBV19 and TRBJ1-2; 7 bases agree with TRBD1. V shed 5 bases, J shed 4 bases, and the junction held 13 bases outside the gene matches. Looked up from germline, CDR1 is LNHDA and CDR2 is SQIVND (reference sequence). This CDR3 comprises 16 residues. The covered CDR3 bases are TGTGCCAGTAGTGGTAGGGACAGTCTATACAGCTATGGC. Residues: CASSGRDSLYSYG. The CDR3 in full is CASSGRDSLYSYGYTF.

This clone was observed at least ten times. The covered CDR3 bases are TGTGCCAGCGCTCTTGGCAGGGGCAATTCACCC. Residues: CASALGRGNSP. The whole CDR3 protein reads CASALGRGNSPLHF. J is TRBJ1-6 and V is TRBV18; maybe TRBD1 (6 bases). The read ends 3 residues before the CDR3 terminus; that terminus is restored from the germline J gene. Germline loops: CDR1 KGHSH, CDR2 LQKENI. The V end was cut by 8 bases, the J end by 7 bases, with 15 bases between. CDR3 length: 14 residues.

In the case of this clone: The CDR3 end falls 3 residues outside the read, so it is completed with the germline J gene. This chain connects TRBV7-2 to TRBJ2-5; TRBD2 matches at 7 bases. Germline V gene sequence: CDR1 SGHTA, CDR2 FQGNSA. V shed 7 bases and J 7 bases; nucleotides not matched to a gene: 12. This CDR3 region has 14 residues. This CDR3 reads CASTPGEASGTQYF. The covered CDR3 bases are TGTGCCAGCACCCCCGGGGAGGCTAGCGGGACC.

Concerning this clone: The read stops 3 residues short of the end of the CDR3; the missing end is completed from the germline J gene. The chain employs TRBV7-2 and TRBJ1-2, with TRBD1 as a possible D gene (6 bases). Germline CDR1 SGHTA, CDR2 FQGNSA. Trimming shortened V by 4 bases and J by 7 bases, and 19 bases separated the two germline ends. The CDR3 runs 15 residues. Here the CDR3 reads CASSSYGQRGGGYTF. The CDR3 DNA, read in part, is TGTGCCAGCAGCTCGTACGGACAGAGGGGGGGTGGC.

This clone was seen only a few times. Sequence at one end of the junction differs from germline and may be a read error. The CDR3 goes on 3 residues after the read ends, and that part is filled in from the germline J gene. This chain connects TRBV7-7 to TRBJ1-4; D might be TRBD1 (5 bases). CDR1 SSHAT and CDR2 FNYEAQ come from the germline V gene (reference sequence). The CDR3 length is 16 residues. The part of the CDR3 DNA that was read is TGTGCTAGCAGCTTAGGCGGGGGTTCGTCTAATGAAAAA. This sequence encodes CASSLGGGSSNEK. The whole CDR3 sequence reads CASSLGGGSSNEKLFF.